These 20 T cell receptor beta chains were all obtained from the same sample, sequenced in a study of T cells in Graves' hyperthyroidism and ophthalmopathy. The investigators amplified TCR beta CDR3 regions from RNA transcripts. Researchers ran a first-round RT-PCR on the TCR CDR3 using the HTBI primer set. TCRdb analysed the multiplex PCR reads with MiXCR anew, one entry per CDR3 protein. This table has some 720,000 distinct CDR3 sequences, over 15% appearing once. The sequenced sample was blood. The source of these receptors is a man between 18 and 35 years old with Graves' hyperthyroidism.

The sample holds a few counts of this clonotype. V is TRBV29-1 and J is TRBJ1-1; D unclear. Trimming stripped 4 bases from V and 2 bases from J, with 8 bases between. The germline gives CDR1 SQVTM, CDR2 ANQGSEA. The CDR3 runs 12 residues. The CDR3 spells CSVGWENTEAFF. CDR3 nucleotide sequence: TGCAGCGTTGGATGGGAAAACACTGAAGCTTTCTTT.

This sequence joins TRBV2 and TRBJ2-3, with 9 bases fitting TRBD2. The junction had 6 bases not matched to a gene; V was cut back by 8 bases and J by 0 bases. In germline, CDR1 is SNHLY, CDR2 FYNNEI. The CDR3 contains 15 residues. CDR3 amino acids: CASFGGRVSTDTQYF. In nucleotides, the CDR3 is TGTGCCAGCTTTGGCGGGAGGGTTAGCACAGATACGCAGTATTTT.

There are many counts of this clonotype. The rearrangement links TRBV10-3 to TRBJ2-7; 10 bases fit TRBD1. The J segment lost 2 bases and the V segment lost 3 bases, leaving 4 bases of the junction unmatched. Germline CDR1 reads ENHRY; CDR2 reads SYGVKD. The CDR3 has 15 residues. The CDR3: CAISEGQGVTYEQYF. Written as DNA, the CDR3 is TGTGCCATCAGTGAAGGACAGGGGGTAACCTACGAGCAGTACTTC.

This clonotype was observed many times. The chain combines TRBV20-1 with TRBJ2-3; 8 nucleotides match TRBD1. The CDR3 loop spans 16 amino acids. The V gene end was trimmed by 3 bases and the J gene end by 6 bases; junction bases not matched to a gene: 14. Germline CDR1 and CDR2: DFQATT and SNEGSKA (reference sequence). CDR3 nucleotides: TGCAGTGCTAGCAGTATGATGGCAGGGGGCGTGGATACGCAGTATTTT. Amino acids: CSASSMMAGGVDTQYF.

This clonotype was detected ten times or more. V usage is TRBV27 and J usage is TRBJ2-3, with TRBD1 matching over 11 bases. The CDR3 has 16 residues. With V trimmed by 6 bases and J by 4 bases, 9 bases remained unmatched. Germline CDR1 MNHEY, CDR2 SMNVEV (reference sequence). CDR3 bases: TGTGCCAGCAGGACCGGGACAGGGGGTTTCGCAGATACGCAGTATTTT. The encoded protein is CASRTGTGGFADTQYF.

CDR3 DNA: TGTGCCTGGAGACCTACAGGGGGTAGCGAAAAACTGTTTTTT. It codes for CAWRPTGGSEKLFF. The chain links TRBV30 to TRBJ1-4, with 8 bases that match TRBD1. The CDR3 runs 14 residues. Germline V gene lookup returns CDR1 GTSNPN and CDR2 SVGIG (reference sequence). The trim removed 3 bases at V and 8 bases at J, leaving 8 bases unmatched.

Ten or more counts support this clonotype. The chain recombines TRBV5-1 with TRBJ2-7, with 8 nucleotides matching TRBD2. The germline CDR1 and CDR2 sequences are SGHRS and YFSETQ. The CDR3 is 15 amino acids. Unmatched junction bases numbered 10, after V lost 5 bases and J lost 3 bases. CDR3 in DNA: TGCGCCAGCAGGACGGGTTCGGGAGGGAACTACGAGCAGTACTTC. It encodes CASRTGSGGNYEQYF.

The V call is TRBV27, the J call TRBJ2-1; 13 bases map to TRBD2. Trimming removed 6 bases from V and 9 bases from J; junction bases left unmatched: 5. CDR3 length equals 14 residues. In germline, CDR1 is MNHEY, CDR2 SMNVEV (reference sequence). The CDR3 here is CASRGLAGSIEQFF. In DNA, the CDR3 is TGTGCCAGCAGGGGACTAGCGGGGAGTATTGAGCAGTTCTTC.

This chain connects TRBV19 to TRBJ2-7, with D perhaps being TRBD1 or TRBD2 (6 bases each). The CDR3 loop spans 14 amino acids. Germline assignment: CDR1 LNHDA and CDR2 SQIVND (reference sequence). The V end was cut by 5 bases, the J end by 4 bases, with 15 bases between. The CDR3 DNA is TGTGCCAGTAGTCCGCTGGGGGGCGTATACGAGCAGTACTTC. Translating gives CASSPLGGVYEQYF.

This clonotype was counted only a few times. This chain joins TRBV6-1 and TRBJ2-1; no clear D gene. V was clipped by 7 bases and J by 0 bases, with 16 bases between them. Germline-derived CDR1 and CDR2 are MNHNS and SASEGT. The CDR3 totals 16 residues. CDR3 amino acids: CASKSDTYRSYNEQFF. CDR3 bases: TGTGCCAGCAAGTCTGACACCTACCGCTCCTACAATGAGCAGTTCTTC.

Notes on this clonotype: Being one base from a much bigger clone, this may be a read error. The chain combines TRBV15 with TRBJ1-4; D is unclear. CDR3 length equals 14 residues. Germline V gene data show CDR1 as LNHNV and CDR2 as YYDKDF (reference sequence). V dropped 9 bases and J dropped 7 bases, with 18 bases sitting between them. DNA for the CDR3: TGTGCCACGCAACGGGGTGATGTTCCTGAAAAACTGTTTTTT. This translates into CATQRGDVPEKLFF.

The CDR3 DNA reads TGTGCCAGCAGCTTAGGACACTGGGGGGCTGCCGAGCAGTACTTC. It codes for CASSLGHWGAAEQYF. The chain employs TRBV7-9 and TRBJ2-7; possibly TRBD1 or TRBD2 for D (6 bases each). Germline CDR1 SEHNR, CDR2 FQNEAQ (reference sequence). V lost 1 base to trimming and J lost 6 bases, with 16 bases between them. This CDR3 has 15 amino acids.

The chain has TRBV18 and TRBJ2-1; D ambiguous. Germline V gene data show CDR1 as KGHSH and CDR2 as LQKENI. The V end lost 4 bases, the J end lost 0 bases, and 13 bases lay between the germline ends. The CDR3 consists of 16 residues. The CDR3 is CASSLSPASSYNEQFF. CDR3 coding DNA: TGTGCCAGCTCACTGTCACCGGCCAGCTCCTACAATGAGCAGTTCTTC. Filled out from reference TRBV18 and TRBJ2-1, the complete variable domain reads NAGVMQNPRHLVRRRGQEARLRCSPMKGHSHVYWYRQLPEEGLKFMVYLQKENIIDESGMPKERFSAEFPKEGPSILRIQQVVRGDSAAYFCASSLSPASSYNEQFFGPGTRLTVL.

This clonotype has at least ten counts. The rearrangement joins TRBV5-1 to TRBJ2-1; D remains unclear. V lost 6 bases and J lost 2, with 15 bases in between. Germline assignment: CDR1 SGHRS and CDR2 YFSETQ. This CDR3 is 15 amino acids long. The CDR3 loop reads CASMDPAAPYNEQFF. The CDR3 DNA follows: TGCGCCAGCATGGATCCCGCAGCGCCCTACAATGAGCAGTTCTTC.

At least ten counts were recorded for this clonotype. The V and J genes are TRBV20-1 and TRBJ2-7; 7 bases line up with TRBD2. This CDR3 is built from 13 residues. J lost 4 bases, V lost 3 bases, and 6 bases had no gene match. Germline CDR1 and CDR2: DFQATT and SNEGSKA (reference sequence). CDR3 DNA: TGCAGTGCTAGGCGGCGGGAGAAGTACGAGCAGTACTTC. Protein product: CSARRREKYEQYF.

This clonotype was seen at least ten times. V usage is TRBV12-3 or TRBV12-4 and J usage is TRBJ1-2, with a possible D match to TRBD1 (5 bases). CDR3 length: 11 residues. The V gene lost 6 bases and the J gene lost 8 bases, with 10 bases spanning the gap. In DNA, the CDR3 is TGTGCCAGCAGAGGGAACAGGGGCTACACCTTC. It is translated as CASRGNRGYTF.

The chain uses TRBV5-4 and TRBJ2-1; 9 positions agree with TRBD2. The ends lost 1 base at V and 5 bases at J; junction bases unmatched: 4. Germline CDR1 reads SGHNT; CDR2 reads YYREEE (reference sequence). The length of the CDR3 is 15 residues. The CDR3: CASSLSASGDNEQFF. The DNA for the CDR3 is TGTGCCAGCAGCTTGTCCGCTAGCGGGGACAATGAGCAGTTCTTC. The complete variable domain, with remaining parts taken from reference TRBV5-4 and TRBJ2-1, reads ETGVTQSPTHLIKTRGQQVTLRCSSQSGHNTVSWYQQALGQGPQFIFQYYREEENGRGNFPPRFSGLQFPNYSSELNVNALELDDSALYLCASSLSASGDNEQFFGPGTRLTVL.

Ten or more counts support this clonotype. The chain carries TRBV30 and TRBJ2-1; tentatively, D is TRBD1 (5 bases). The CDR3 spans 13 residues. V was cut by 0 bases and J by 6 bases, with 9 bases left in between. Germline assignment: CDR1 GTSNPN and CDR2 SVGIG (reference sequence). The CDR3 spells CAWSVWQGNEQFF. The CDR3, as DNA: TGTGCCTGGAGTGTATGGCAGGGCAATGAGCAGTTCTTC.

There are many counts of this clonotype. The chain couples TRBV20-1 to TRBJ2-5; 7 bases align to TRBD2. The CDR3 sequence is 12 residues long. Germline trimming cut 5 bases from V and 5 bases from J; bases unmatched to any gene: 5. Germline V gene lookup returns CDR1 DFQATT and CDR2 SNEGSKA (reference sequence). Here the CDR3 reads CSAPIGGETQYF. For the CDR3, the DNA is TGCAGTGCTCCGATCGGGGGGGAGACCCAGTACTTC.

The CDR3 sequence is CASSSGQPSQETQYF. CDR3 in DNA: TGTGCCAGCAGTTCGGGACAGCCGTCGCAAGAGACCCAGTACTTC. V is TRBV27 and J is TRBJ2-5; 7 positions match TRBD1. V was clipped by 4 bases and J by 2 bases; unmatched bases: 7. CDR3 size: 15 residues. Germline assignment: CDR1 MNHEY and CDR2 SMNVEV (reference sequence).